One sample yielded the 3 T cell receptor beta chains listed below, sequenced in a study of cytotoxic CD8 clonotypes in ibrutinib-treated CLL. Clones were read by immunoSEQ multiplex PCR, and TCRdb kept only the in-frame ones, dropping some. Among 200,000 to 250,000 clones listed, about four fifths were seen once. Sequenced material: PBMCs, taken after 12 months of ibrutinib treatment. The receptors originated from a human donor with chronic lymphocytic leukemia.

The chain links TRBV4-2 to TRBJ2-6; D uncertain. In germline, CDR1 is LGHNA, CDR2 YNFKEQ. The CDR3 runs 17 residues. Trimming shortened V by 0 bases and J by 4 bases, and 13 bases separated the two germline ends. The CDR3 region is CASSQEGSRSGANVLTF. In nucleotides, the CDR3 is TGTGCCAGCAGCCAAGAGGGCTCGCGGTCCGGGGCCAACGTCCTGACTTTC.

The chain employs TRBV5-3 and TRBJ1-5, with 8 positions matching TRBD1. Being an ORF, TRBV5-3 has a function that is uncertain. This CDR3 has 19 amino acids. The trim removed 0 bases at V and 0 bases at J, leaving 11 bases unmatched. CDR3 amino acids: CARSLGSGQDPYSNQPQHF. The CDR3 DNA sequence: TGTGCCAGAAGCTTGGGGTCGGGACAGGACCCTTATAGCAATCAGCCCCAGCATTTT.

The J gene is TRBJ1-1, the V gene TRBV10-2, with D possibly being TRBD1 (5 bases). CDR1 and CDR2 from the germline V gene are WSHSY and SAAADI. The CDR3 spans 12 residues. V was shortened by 3 bases and J by 8 bases, with 10 bases between the two germline ends. CDR3 sequence: CASSDPDSEAFF. The CDR3 DNA reads TGCGCCAGCAGTGACCCCGACAGCGAAGCTTTCTTT.